This T cell receptor beta chain originates from a study of identical twins. This clonotype has more than one count but fewer than ten. The antigen is not known. Unique molecular identifiers were present on cDNA, and template switching added a universal primer site. Each CDR3 protein is one row after TCRdb ran MiXCR on the 5' RACE reads. The repertoire holds more than 1.5 million distinct CDR3 sequences, with around 33% as singletons. General study results and limits: Cord blood's abundant beta clonotypes had fewer insertions, unlike memory repertoires.

Healthy Caucasians made up all donors. The TCR was taken from a newborn girl in good health. Source material: cord blood.

CDR3 sequence reads: CASSPNRGTDTQYF. The CDR3 bases are TGTGCCAGCTCACCTAACAGGGGCACAGATACGCAGTATTTT. The V and J genes are TRBV18 and TRBJ2-3; possible D gene TRBD1, 6 bases. Per the germline V gene, CDR1 is KGHSH and CDR2 is LQKENI. The CDR3 spans 14 residues. Trimming took 3 bases from V and 1 from J, leaving 8 bases between them.